The 6 T cell receptor beta chains given below trace back to one sample, sequenced in a study of T cell responses to AZD1222 COVID-19 vaccine. This table comes from immunoSEQ multiplex PCR, and its TCRdb copy is limited to in-frame clones, with some not included. The sample consists of tens of thousands of clones, 90% of them appearing once. The sample in question was peripheral blood, obtained 28 days after the second AZD1222 dose. The receptors shown here come from an adult who received the AZD1222 COVID-19 vaccine.

The genes are TRBV9 and TRBJ1-1, with TRBD1 matching 8 bases. Germline V lookup: CDR1 SGDLS, CDR2 YYNGEE. The CDR3 is 14 residues long. After removal of 3 bases from V and 6 bases from J, the junction contained 7 bases not matched to a gene. Written as DNA, the CDR3 is TGTGCCAGCAGCGCCGGACAGGGATCCGCTGAAGCTTTCTTT. This translates into CASSAGQGSAEAFF.

The chain recombines TRBV5-5 with TRBJ1-6, with D maybe TRBD1 (5 bases). The V gene's germline CDR1 is SGHKS and CDR2 YYEKEE (reference sequence). Trimming cost V 4 bases and J 5 bases, with 13 bases left between them. This CDR3 has 15 residues. For the CDR3, the DNA is TGTGCCAGCAGCCTGTACGGGACGGATAATTCACCCCTCCACTTT. Its translation is CASSLYGTDNSPLHF.

The chain employs TRBV7-2 and TRBJ1-2; 9 nucleotides match TRBD1. The CDR3 runs to 15 residues. Germline-derived CDR1 and CDR2 are SGHTA and FQGNSA. The V and J ends lost 5 bases and 1 base, in that order; junction bases with no gene match: 5. This CDR3 is CASSTNRGLNYGYTF. CDR3 in DNA: TGTGCCAGCAGCACCAACAGGGGGCTTAACTATGGCTACACCTTC. Based on the CDR3 plus reference TRBV7-2 and TRBJ1-2, the full variable domain is GAGVSQSPSNKVTEKGKDVELRCDPISGHTALYWYRQSLGQGLEFLIYFQGNSAPDKSGLPSDRFSAERTGGSVSTLTIQRTQQEDSAVYLCASSTNRGLNYGYTFGSGTRLTVV.

This chain joins TRBV30 and TRBJ1-1, with D unclear. CDR3 length equals 15 residues. Trimming shortened V by 5 bases and J by 0 bases, and 16 bases separated the two germline ends. CDR1 is GTSNPN and CDR2 is SVGIG in the germline V gene (reference sequence). Written as DNA, the CDR3 is TGTGCCTGGGCGGTAGGGCGTACTATGAACACTGAAGCTTTCTTT. Protein product: CAWAVGRTMNTEAFF.

The rearrangement links TRBV19 to TRBJ1-5; D remains unclear. CDR1 LNHDA and CDR2 SQIVND come from the germline V gene (reference sequence). The CDR3 length is 13 residues. Deletions cut 6 bases from V and 7 bases from J, with 13 bases between. The chain's CDR3 is CASSSNVGQPQHF. CDR3 nucleotides: TGTGCCAGTAGCTCCAACGTGGGACAGCCCCAGCATTTT.

The J gene is TRBJ2-7, the V gene TRBV5-1; 14 nucleotides align to TRBD2. The length of the CDR3 is 15 residues. Germline V CDR1 and CDR2: SGHRS, YFSETQ. V shed 6 bases, J shed 2 bases, and the junction held 4 bases outside the gene matches. CDR3 region: CASTKTSGGAYEQYF. The CDR3 coding sequence is TGCGCCAGCACCAAGACTAGCGGGGGGGCCTACGAGCAGTACTTC.